This record covers a single T cell receptor beta chain. Antigen unknown. Original analysis: Quality scores were absent from the junction-only immunoSEQ sequences, so filtering differed. The data were produced by immunoSEQ multiplex PCR, yet TCRdb's version contains in-frame clones alone and is incomplete. V and J calls plus clone size are reproduced from that table; the DNA served to infer D and trimming. Here the sample spans some 1.4 million clones, roughly 95% being singletons. This entry is derived from a study of shared clonotypes between healthy human individuals. General study results and limits: It was observed that 4% to 6% of naive CD4 clonotypes were shared across a few donors.

V shed 7 bases, J shed 7 bases, and the junction held 6 bases outside the gene matches. Germline V gene data show CDR1 as MNHEY and CDR2 as SMNVEV (reference sequence). The CDR3 loop spans 14 amino acids. The sequencing sample was made of naive CD4+ T cells sorted from blood. Subset: CD45RA+ positively selected. This TCR came from a man in his thirties or forties in good health. The V gene is TRBV27, the J gene TRBJ2-5; 13 bases map to TRBD2. The CDR3: CASKLAGGPGTQYF. In DNA form, the CDR3 reads TGTGCCAGCAAACTAGCGGGAGGGCCGGGGACCCAGTACTTC.